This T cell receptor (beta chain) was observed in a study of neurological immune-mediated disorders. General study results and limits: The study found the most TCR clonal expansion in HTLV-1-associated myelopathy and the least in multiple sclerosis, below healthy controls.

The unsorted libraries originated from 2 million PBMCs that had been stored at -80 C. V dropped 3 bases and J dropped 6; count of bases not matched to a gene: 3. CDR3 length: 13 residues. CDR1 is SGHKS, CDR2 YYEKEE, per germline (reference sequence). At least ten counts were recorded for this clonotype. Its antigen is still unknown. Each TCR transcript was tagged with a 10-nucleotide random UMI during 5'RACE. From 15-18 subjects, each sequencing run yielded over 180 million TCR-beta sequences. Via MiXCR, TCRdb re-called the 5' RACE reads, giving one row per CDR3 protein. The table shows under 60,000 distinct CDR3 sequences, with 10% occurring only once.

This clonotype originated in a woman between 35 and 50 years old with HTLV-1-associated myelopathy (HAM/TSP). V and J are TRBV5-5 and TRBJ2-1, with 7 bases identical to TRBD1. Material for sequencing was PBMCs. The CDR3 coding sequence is TGTGCCAGCAGCTCCGGGACAGCCAATGAGCAGTTCTTC. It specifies CASSSGTANEQFF.